This TCR beta chain comes out of a study of cytomegalovirus exposure and HLA in healthy donors. The study's findings and limits: Per published accounts, TCR beta sequences correctly predicted the HLA-A and HLA-B alleles of most subjects.

Germline-derived CDR1 and CDR2 are SGHTA and FQGNSA. This CDR3 contains 13 residues. V dropped 1 base and J dropped 6 bases, with 8 bases sitting between them. Notes on this clone: Its antigen is not identified.

PCR was performed using 60 Vbeta and 13 Jbeta primers. TCRdb's copy holds only in-frame clones and misses some; the assay was immunoSEQ multiplex PCR. This table has about 180,000 clones, about 77% appearing once. The source is a woman aged 25-40 years in good health and CMV-seropositive. This chain joins TRBV7-2 and TRBJ2-3; D is possibly TRBD2 (5 bases). The sample taken for sequencing was PBMCs. The CDR3 region has the DNA TGTGCCAGCAGCTTAGGTGAGCGGGATACGCAGTATTTT. It is translated as CASSLGERDTQYF.